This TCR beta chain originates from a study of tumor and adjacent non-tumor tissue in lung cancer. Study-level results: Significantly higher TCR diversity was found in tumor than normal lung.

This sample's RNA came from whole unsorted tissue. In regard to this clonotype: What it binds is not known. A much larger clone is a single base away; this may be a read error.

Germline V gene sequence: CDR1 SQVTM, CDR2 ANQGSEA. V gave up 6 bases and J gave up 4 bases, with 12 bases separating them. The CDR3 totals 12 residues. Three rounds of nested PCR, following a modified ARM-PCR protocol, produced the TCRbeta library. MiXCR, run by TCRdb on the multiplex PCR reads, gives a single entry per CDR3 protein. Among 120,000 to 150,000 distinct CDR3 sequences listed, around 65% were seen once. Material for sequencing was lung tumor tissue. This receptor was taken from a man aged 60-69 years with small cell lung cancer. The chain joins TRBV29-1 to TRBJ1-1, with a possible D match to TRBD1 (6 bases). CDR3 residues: CSVRGTLTEAFF. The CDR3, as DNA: TGCAGCGTGAGGGGGACGCTCACTGAAGCTTTCTTT.